The source of this T cell receptor (beta chain) is a study of T cell repertoires in cytomegalovirus infection. Turning to the study itself: CMV epitopes, recently identified HLA-C-restricted and well-studied HLA-B-restricted, were used.

General observations from the study: CMV-specific TCR beta clonotypes restricted by HLA-C were the ones dominating the ex vivo response.

In TCRdb, the reads were re-called with MiXCR into one record per CDR3 protein. The sample comprises roughly 700,000 distinct CDR3 sequences, around a third of which are singletons, and about 20% rests with the top ten. As regards this clonotype: Its specificity is unknown.

The CDR3 contains 17 residues. V lost 0 bases to trimming and J lost 2 bases; unmatched junction nucleotides: 8. The V gene's germline CDR1 is SGHTA and CDR2 FQGNSA. V usage is TRBV7-2 and J usage is TRBJ2-3, with 7 positions matching TRBD1. Sequencing used cultured PBMCs, obtained from culture after CMV antigen stimulation. The TCR originated in a human donor in good health (CMV status not recorded). Some clones in this sample may be carry-over from other donors' samples. CDR3 DNA sequence: TGTGCCAGCAGCTTAGCGTTTTCCGGGACAGTCACAGATACGCAGTATTTT. Translating gives CASSLAFSGTVTDTQYF.